Below are 28 T cell receptor beta chains sequenced from a single sample in a study of T cells in Graves' hyperthyroidism and ophthalmopathy. Amplification of TCR beta CDR3 regions was performed using RNA transcripts as template. The TCR CDR3 was amplified in a first-round RT-PCR using the HTBI primer set. TCRdb passed the multiplex PCR reads through MiXCR, listing each CDR3 protein once. Of around 300,000 distinct CDR3 sequences listed, roughly 13% are singletons. Material: blood. The receptors were gathered from a woman aged 35 to 49 with Graves' hyperthyroidism.

In this sample, this clonotype turned up many times. The V gene is TRBV11-3, the J gene TRBJ2-1; possibly TRBD2 for D (6 bases). There are 16 residues in the CDR3. CDR1 and CDR2 from the germline V gene are SGHNT and YENEEA. Trimming shortened V by 0 bases and J by 2 bases, and 11 bases separated the two germline ends. The CDR3 region has the DNA TGTGCCAGCAGCTTAGACGGCGGGGCCACCTACAATGAGCAGTTCTTC. Its translation is CASSLDGGATYNEQFF.

A single count supports this clonotype. This chain links TRBV5-1 with TRBJ2-1; the match to TRBD2 covers 8 bases. Germline CDR1 is SGHRS and CDR2 is YFSETQ. The CDR3 is made up of 14 amino acids. Unmatched junction bases numbered 5, after V lost 3 bases and J lost 6 bases. The CDR3: CASSYRLARNEQFF. CDR3 coding DNA: TGCGCCAGCAGCTACAGACTAGCGCGCAATGAGCAGTTCTTC.

There are many counts of this clonotype. The V gene is TRBV6-1, the J gene TRBJ2-7; no reliable D call. V dropped 5 bases and J dropped 0 bases, with 11 bases sitting between them. Per germline, CDR1 MNHNS and CDR2 SASEGT. This CDR3 region has 14 residues. As DNA, the CDR3 is TGTGCCAGCAGTACCTGGGGAAGCTCCTACGAGCAGTACTTC. Its protein is CASSTWGSSYEQYF.

The sample holds a few counts of this clonotype. The rearrangement links TRBV5-6 to TRBJ1-1; 11 bases map to TRBD1. The CDR3 has 15 residues. Germline values: CDR1 SGHDT, CDR2 YYEEEE. V lost 3 bases to trimming and J lost 1 base; unmatched junction nucleotides: 2. This chain's CDR3 is CASSSGTGGNTEAFF. The DNA for the CDR3 is TGTGCCAGCAGCTCCGGGACAGGGGGGAACACTGAAGCTTTCTTT.

This clonotype was seen at least ten times. This chain links TRBV20-1 with TRBJ1-1, with 7 bases matching TRBD1. J was trimmed by 6 bases and V by 6 bases; bases with no gene match: 13. The CDR3 consists of 14 residues. Germline CDR1 is DFQATT and CDR2 is SNEGSKA (reference sequence). DNA of the CDR3: TGCAGTGCCATAGCGACAGGGTACTTCTCTGAAGCTTTCTTT. It specifies CSAIATGYFSEAFF.

This clonotype was detected a few times. J is TRBJ2-1 and V is TRBV7-8; D is possibly TRBD2 (6 bases). Germline V lookup: CDR1 SGHVS, CDR2 FQNEAQ. The CDR3 is 18 residues long. V was cut by 5 bases and J by 0 bases, with 20 bases left in between. The CDR3 bases are TGTGCCAGCAGCGCCCAAAGGGTAGCCGGGAGCTCCTACAATGAGCAGTTCTTC. It translates to CASSAQRVAGSSYNEQFF. Full variable domain (rest looked up from reference TRBV7-8 and TRBJ2-1): GAGVSQSPRYKVAKRGQDVALRCDPISGHVSLFWYQQALGQGPEFLTYFQNEAQLDKSGLPSDRFFAERPEGSVSTLKIQRTQQEDSAVYLCASSAQRVAGSSYNEQFFGPGTRLTVL.

In this sample, this clonotype turned up many times. This chain connects TRBV7-9 to TRBJ2-7, with TRBD2 matching 11 bases. Germline V lookup: CDR1 SEHNR, CDR2 FQNEAQ (reference sequence). The V segment lost 1 base and the J segment 3 bases; nucleotides outside the gene matches: 2. The length of the CDR3 is 15 residues. The CDR3, as DNA: TGTGCCAGCAGCTTAGTGACTAGCGGGATCTACGAGCAGTACTTC. Its translation is CASSLVTSGIYEQYF.

This clonotype was seen repeatedly, ten times or more. The chain has TRBV7-8 and TRBJ2-1; D possibly matches TRBD1 or TRBD2 (5 bases each). The V gene lost 3 bases and the J gene lost 8 bases, with 17 bases spanning the gap. The CDR3 length is 15 residues. Germline CDR1 and CDR2: SGHVS and FQNEAQ. The CDR3 reads CASSFSGTNHDEQFF. The CDR3, as DNA: TGTGCCAGCAGCTTTTCCGGGACCAACCACGATGAGCAGTTCTTC.

This clonotype came up many times. The CDR3 DNA sequence: TGTGCCAGCAGTTACACGGCCAATGAAAAACTGTTTTTT. Encoded protein: CASSYTANEKLFF. J is TRBJ1-4 and V is TRBV6-1; D is undetermined. Deletions cut 5 bases from V and 5 bases from J, with 9 bases between. The CDR3 is 13 amino acids. Looked up from germline, CDR1 is MNHNS and CDR2 is SASEGT.

The J gene is TRBJ1-2, the V gene TRBV4-1; 7 bases map to TRBD1. In germline, CDR1 is MGHRA, CDR2 YSYEKL. The V gene end was trimmed by 2 bases and the J gene end by 4 bases; junction bases not matched to a gene: 7. This CDR3 has 15 amino acids. CDR3 region: CASSQPDRESYGYTF. The CDR3 nucleotides read TGCGCCAGCAGCCAACCCGACAGGGAGAGCTATGGCTACACCTTC.

The sample holds many counts of this clonotype. The chain links TRBV5-6 to TRBJ1-5, with 10 positions matching TRBD1. J was trimmed by 6 bases and V by 3 bases; bases with no gene match: 6. CDR1 SGHDT and CDR2 YYEEEE come from the germline V gene. CDR3 length: 15 amino acids. CDR3 sequence reads: CASSSGTGDSQPQHF. CDR3 DNA sequence: TGTGCCAGCAGCTCCGGGACAGGGGATAGTCAGCCCCAGCATTTT.

Many counts were recorded for this clonotype. The chain couples TRBV6-1 to TRBJ2-4, with TRBD1 identical over 11 bases. Trimming at V came to 5 bases and at J to 8 bases, leaving 5 bases not matched to a gene. The CDR3 has 14 residues. Germline lookup yields CDR1 MNHNS and CDR2 SASEGT. Written as DNA, the CDR3 is TGTGCCAGCAGTAGAGGACAGGGGGCGGACATTCAGTACTTC. It is translated as CASSRGQGADIQYF.

With regard to this clonotype: This clone may be a read error of a much larger clone one base away. The V and J genes are TRBV18 and TRBJ2-1, with TRBD1 identical over 11 bases. V dropped 5 bases and J dropped 6; count of bases not matched to a gene: 6. Germline V gene data show CDR1 as KGHSH and CDR2 as LQKENI. The CDR3 extends over 15 amino acids. The CDR3 DNA reads TGTGCCAGCTCAACCATCGGGACAGGGGGCAATGAGCAGTTCTTC. Translating gives CASSTIGTGGNEQFF.

The chain carries TRBV20-1 and TRBJ2-5; D is unresolved. CDR3 size: 14 residues. Germline V gene lookup returns CDR1 DFQATT and CDR2 SNEGSKA (reference sequence). V was shortened by 1 base and J by 5 bases, with 14 bases between the two germline ends. CDR3: CSARVSRLHETQYF. The CDR3 region has the DNA TGCAGTGCTAGAGTGTCCCGACTTCACGAGACCCAGTACTTC.

This clonotype has a handful of counts. The gene calls are TRBV18 and TRBJ2-7; TRBD1 aligns across 10 bases. Trimming removed 0 bases from V and 6 bases from J; junction bases left unmatched: 5. The CDR3 covers 15 residues. CDR1 KGHSH and CDR2 LQKENI come from the germline V gene. In nucleotides, the CDR3 is TGTGCCAGCTCACCACCGGGACAGGGGACCGGCGAGCAGTACTTC. Protein sequence: CASSPPGQGTGEQYF.

Ten or more counts support this clonotype. V and J are TRBV11-3 and TRBJ1-1, with D perhaps matching TRBD1 (6 bases). Germline CDR1 and CDR2: SGHNT and YENEEA. Trimming left V 5 bases short and J 8 bases short, with 15 bases between. The CDR3 has 13 amino acids. CDR3 DNA: TGTGCCAGCAGCGCGCGAGAAACAGGGGAAGCTTTCTTT. It yields the protein CASSARETGEAFF.

This clonotype has a handful of counts. V usage is TRBV24-1 and J usage is TRBJ1-4, with a weak D call TRBD1 (5 bases). The ends were cut back, 11 bases at V and 8 bases at J, with 11 bases in the middle. Germline-derived CDR1 and CDR2 are KGHDR and SFDVKD. This CDR3 is 11 amino acids long. CDR3 protein: CANRDDEKLFF. CDR3 sequence (DNA): TGTGCCAACCGGGACGACGAAAAACTGTTTTTT.

The rearrangement links TRBV10-3 to TRBJ1-3; D perhaps matches TRBD1 (6 bases). The CDR3 contains 14 residues. V lost 7 bases and J 6 bases, leaving 16 bases between the germline ends. Germline V lookup: CDR1 ENHRY, CDR2 SYGVKD. The CDR3: CAINGDTKPNTIYF. The CDR3 DNA reads as TGTGCCATCAATGGGGACACCAAACCAAACACCATATATTTT.

This clonotype was recorded a few times. The rearrangement links TRBV7-2 to TRBJ2-6, with D unclear. CDR3 length: 15 residues. Germline V gives CDR1 SGHTA, CDR2 FQGNSA. V lost 2 bases and J 0 bases, leaving 5 bases between the germline ends. CDR3 coding DNA: TGTGCCAGCAGCTTACGGTTCTCTGGGGCCAACGTCCTGACTTTC. Its protein product is CASSLRFSGANVLTF.

This clonotype appeared many times. The rearrangement links TRBV5-1 to TRBJ1-5, with TRBD1 matching over 8 bases. The CDR3 contains 15 residues. CDR1 SGHRS and CDR2 YFSETQ come from the germline V gene. The trim removed 4 bases at V and 5 bases at J, leaving 8 bases unmatched. The CDR3 here is CASSRFPGGDQPQHF. In DNA, the CDR3 is TGCGCCAGCAGCCGGTTTCCAGGGGGCGATCAGCCCCAGCATTTT.

A few counts support this clonotype. This chain links TRBV9 with TRBJ2-1, with 14 bases fitting TRBD2. The ends lost 4 bases at V and 0 bases at J; junction bases unmatched: 6. CDR3 length: 18 amino acids. The germline V gene encodes CDR1 SGDLS and CDR2 YYNGEE. CDR3 in DNA: TGTGCCAGCAGCCCACGACTAGCGGGAGGGTCCTCCTACAATGAGCAGTTCTTC. It encodes CASSPRLAGGSSYNEQFF.

This rearrangement joins TRBV19 to TRBJ2-7; D is tentatively TRBD1 or TRBD2 (5 bases each). The CDR3 is 14 residues long. CDR1 is LNHDA and CDR2 is SQIVND in the germline V gene (reference sequence). V lost 6 bases and J lost 8, with 20 bases in between. CDR3 in amino acids: CASRTWDGSDQQYF. The CDR3 DNA reads TGTGCCAGTAGGACCTGGGACGGCTCCGACCAGCAGTACTTC.

This clonotype was found many times. The chain recombines TRBV7-2 with TRBJ2-3; the D gene could be TRBD1 or TRBD2 (5 bases each). There are 16 residues in the CDR3. Trimming removed 5 bases at V and 5 bases at J, with 20 bases between. Looked up from germline, CDR1 is SGHTA and CDR2 is FQGNSA. The CDR3 DNA reads TGTGCCAGCAGCGCTAGCCTTGGGACCCCCTTAGATACGCAGTATTTT. Its protein product is CASSASLGTPLDTQYF.

This clonotype has a count of ten or more. The chain recombines TRBV3-1 with TRBJ2-3; D may be TRBD2 (6 bases). The V end lost 4 bases, the J end lost 7 bases, and 9 bases lay between the germline ends. The CDR3 is 12 residues long. Germline values: CDR1 LGHDT, CDR2 YNNKEL (reference sequence). The CDR3 loop is CASSPGGNTQYF. In DNA form, the CDR3 reads TGTGCCAGCAGCCCAGGCGGGAATACGCAGTATTTT.

This clonotype was recorded many times. This chain joins TRBV6-1 and TRBJ1-5; 9 positions agree with TRBD1. CDR1 and CDR2 from the germline V gene are MNHNS and SASEGT. The junction had 6 bases not matched to a gene; V was cut back by 3 bases and J by 3 bases. The length of the CDR3 is 16 residues. The CDR3 loop reads CASSDAGQGYNQPQHF. The CDR3 bases are TGTGCCAGCAGTGACGCGGGACAGGGTTACAATCAGCCCCAGCATTTT.

This clonotype was seen many times. The chain links TRBV4-2 to TRBJ1-2; 9 bases line up with TRBD1. Germline CDR1 reads LGHNA; CDR2 reads YNFKEQ. This CDR3 is built from 13 residues. With 7 bases clipped from V and 9 bases from J, the junction kept 9 bases outside the gene matches. The CDR3 DNA sequence: TGTGCCAGCACGGTCCCCGGGACAGGGAGCTACACCTTC. This gives the protein CASTVPGTGSYTF.

This clonotype was counted at least ten times. This chain joins TRBV29-1 and TRBJ2-3; the D is unclear. In germline, CDR1 is SQVTM, CDR2 ANQGSEA. This CDR3 contains 13 residues. Trimming cost V 0 bases and J 2 bases, with 6 bases left between them. The CDR3 reads CSVEELTTDTQYF. The CDR3 nucleotides read TGCAGCGTTGAAGAACTTACCACAGATACGCAGTATTTT.

This clonotype appeared a few times. The chain combines TRBV3-1 with TRBJ2-5; 10 positions match TRBD1. The CDR3 runs to 15 residues. V trimming: 5 bases; J trimming: 4 bases; junction bases outside the gene matches: 7. Germline V gene data show CDR1 as LGHDT and CDR2 as YNNKEL (reference sequence). CDR3 in amino acids: CASSSGTGVIETQYF. The DNA for the CDR3 is TGTGCCAGCAGCTCCGGGACAGGGGTTATAGAGACCCAGTACTTC.